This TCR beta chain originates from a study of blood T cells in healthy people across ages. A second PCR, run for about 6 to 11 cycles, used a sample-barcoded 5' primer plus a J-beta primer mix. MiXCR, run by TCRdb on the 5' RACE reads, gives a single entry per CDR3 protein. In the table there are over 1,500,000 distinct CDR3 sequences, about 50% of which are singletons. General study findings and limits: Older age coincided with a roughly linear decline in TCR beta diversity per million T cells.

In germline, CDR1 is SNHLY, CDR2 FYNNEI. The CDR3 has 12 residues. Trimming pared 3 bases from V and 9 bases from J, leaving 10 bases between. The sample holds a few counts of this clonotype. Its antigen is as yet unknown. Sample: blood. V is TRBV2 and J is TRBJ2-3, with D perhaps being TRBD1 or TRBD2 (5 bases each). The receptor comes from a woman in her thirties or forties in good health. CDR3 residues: CASSEGTGTQYF. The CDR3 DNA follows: TGTGCCAGCAGTGAGGGGACGGGGACGCAGTATTTT.